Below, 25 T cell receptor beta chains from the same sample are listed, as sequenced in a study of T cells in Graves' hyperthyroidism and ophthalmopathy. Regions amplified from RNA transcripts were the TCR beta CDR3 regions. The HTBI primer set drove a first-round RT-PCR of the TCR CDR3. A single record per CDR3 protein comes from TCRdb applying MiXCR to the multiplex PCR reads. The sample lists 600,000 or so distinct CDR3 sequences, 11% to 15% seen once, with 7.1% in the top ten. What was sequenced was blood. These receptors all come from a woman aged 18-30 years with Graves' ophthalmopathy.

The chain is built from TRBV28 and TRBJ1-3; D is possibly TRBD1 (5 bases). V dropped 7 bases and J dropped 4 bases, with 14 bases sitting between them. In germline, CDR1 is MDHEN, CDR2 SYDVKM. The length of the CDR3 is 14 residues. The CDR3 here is CASNSQGQGNTIYF. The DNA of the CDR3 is TGTGCCAGCAATTCCCAGGGCCAAGGAAACACCATATATTTT.

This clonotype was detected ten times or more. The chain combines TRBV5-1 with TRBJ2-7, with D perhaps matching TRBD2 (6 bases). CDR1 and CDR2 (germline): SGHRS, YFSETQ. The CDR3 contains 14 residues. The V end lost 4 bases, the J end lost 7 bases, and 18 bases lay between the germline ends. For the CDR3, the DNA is TGCGCCAGCAGCCTAGACCAGCCCGCGGGGGAGCAGTACTTC. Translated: CASSLDQPAGEQYF.

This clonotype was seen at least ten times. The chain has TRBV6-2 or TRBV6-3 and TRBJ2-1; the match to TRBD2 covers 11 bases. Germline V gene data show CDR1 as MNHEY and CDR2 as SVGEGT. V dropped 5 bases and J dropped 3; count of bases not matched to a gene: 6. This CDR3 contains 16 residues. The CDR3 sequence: CASSPAGTSGYNEQFF. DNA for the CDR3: TGTGCCAGCAGTCCCGCCGGGACTAGCGGCTACAATGAGCAGTTCTTC.

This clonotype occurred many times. This CDR3 reads CSALNRDLPYEQYF. In nucleotides, the CDR3 is TGCAGTGCTCTTAACCGGGACCTCCCCTACGAGCAGTACTTC. V usage is TRBV20-1 and J usage is TRBJ2-7; D may be TRBD1 or TRBD2 (5 bases each). V was clipped by 5 bases and J by 2 bases, with 16 bases between them. The CDR3 extends over 14 amino acids. CDR1 DFQATT and CDR2 SNEGSKA come from the germline V gene (reference sequence).

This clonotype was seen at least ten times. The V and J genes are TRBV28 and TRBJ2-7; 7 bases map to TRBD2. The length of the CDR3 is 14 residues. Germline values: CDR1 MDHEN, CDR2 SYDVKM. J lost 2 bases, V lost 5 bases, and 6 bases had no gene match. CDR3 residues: CASSPPGGAYEQYF. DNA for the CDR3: TGTGCCAGCAGTCCCCCGGGGGGAGCCTACGAGCAGTACTTC. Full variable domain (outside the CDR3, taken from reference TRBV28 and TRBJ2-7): DVKVTQSSRYLVKRTGEKVFLECVQDMDHENMFWYRQDPGLGLRLIYFSYDVKMKEKGDIPEGYSVSREKKERFSLILESASTNQTSMYLCASSPPGGAYEQYFGPGTRLTVT.

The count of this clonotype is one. CDR3 DNA: TGTGCCAGCAGTTACTCCGGGACTAGCGGGAGAGGGGCACCTGGCAATGAGCAGTTCTTC. Amino acids: CASSYSGTSGRGAPGNEQFF. V and J are TRBV6-2 or TRBV6-3 and TRBJ2-1, with 14 nucleotides matching TRBD2. CDR1 and CDR2 from the germline V gene are MNHEY and SVGEGT. There are 20 residues in the CDR3. Unmatched junction bases numbered 13, after V lost 0 bases and J lost 6 bases.

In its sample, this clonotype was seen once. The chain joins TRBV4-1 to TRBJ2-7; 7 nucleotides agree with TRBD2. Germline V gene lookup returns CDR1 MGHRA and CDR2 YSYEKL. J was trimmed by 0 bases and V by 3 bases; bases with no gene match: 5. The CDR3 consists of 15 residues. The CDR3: CASSHSGSSSYEQYF. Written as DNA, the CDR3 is TGCGCCAGCAGCCATAGCGGGTCGAGCTCCTACGAGCAGTACTTC.

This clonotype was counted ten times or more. CDR3 sequence: CASSGTGVRANYGYTF. Here the CDR3 DNA reads TGTGCCAGCAGCGGGACAGGGGTCCGAGCTAACTATGGCTACACCTTC. The chain couples TRBV2 to TRBJ1-2; 10 nucleotides align to TRBD1. CDR3 length: 16 amino acids. From germline, CDR1 is SNHLY and CDR2 FYNNEI. V lost 6 bases to trimming and J lost 0 bases; unmatched junction nucleotides: 7. Combining the CDR3 with reference TRBV2 and TRBJ1-2 gives the whole variable domain EPEVTQTPSHQVTQMGQEVILRCVPISNHLYFYWYRQILGQKVEFLVSFYNNEISEKSEIFDDQFSVERPDGSNFTLKIRSTKLEDSAMYFCASSGTGVRANYGYTFGSGTRLTVV.

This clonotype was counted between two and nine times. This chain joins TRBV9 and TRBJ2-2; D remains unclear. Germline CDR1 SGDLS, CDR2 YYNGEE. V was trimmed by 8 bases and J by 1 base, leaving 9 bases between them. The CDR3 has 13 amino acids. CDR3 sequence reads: CASAPGNTGELFF. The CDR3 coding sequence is TGTGCCAGTGCCCCAGGGAACACCGGGGAGCTGTTTTTT. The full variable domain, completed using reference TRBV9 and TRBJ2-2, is DSGVTQTPKHLITATGQRVTLRCSPRSGDLSVYWYQQSLDQGLQFLIQYYNGEERAKGNILERFSAQQFPDLHSELNLSSLELGDSALYFCASAPGNTGELFFGEGSRLTVL.

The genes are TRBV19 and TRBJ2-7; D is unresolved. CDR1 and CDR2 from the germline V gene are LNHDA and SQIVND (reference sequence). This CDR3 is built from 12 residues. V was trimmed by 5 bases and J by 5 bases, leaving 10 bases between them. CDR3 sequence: CASSYRADEQYF. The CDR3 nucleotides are TGTGCCAGTAGTTACCGCGCCGACGAGCAGTACTTC.

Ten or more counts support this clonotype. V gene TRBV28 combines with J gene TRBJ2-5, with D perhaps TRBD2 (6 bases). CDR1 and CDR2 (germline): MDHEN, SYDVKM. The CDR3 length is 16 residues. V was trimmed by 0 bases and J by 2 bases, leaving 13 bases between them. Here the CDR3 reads CASSLWGDSFQETQYF. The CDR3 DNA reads TGTGCCAGCAGTTTATGGGGGGACTCGTTTCAAGAGACCCAGTACTTC.

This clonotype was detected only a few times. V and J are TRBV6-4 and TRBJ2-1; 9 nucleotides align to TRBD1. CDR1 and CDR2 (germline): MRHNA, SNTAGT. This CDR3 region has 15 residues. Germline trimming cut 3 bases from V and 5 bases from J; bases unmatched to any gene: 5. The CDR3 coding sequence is TGTGCCAGCAGTGAAGACAGGGGGACCAACAATGAGCAGTTCTTC. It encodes CASSEDRGTNNEQFF.

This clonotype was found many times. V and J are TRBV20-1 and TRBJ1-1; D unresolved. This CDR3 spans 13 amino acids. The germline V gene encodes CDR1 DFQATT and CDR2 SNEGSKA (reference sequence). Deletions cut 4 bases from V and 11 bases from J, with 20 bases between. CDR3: CSATPRPFAEAFF. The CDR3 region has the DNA TGCAGTGCTACCCCCCGGCCATTCGCGGAGGCTTTCTTT.

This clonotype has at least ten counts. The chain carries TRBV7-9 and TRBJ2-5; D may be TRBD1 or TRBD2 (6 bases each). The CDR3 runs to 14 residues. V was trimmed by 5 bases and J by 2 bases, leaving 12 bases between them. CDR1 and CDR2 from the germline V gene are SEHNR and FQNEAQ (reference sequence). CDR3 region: CASSRRGVQETQYF. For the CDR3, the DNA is TGTGCCAGCAGCCGGAGGGGGGTACAAGAGACCCAGTACTTC.

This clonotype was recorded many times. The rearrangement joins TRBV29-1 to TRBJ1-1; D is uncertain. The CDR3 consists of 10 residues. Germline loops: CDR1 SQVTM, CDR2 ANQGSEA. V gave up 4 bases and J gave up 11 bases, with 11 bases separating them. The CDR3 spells CSVVEGRAFF. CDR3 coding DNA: TGCAGCGTTGTGGAGGGTAGGGCTTTCTTT. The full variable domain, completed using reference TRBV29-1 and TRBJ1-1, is SAVISQKPSRDICQRGTSLTIQCQVDSQVTMMFWYRQQPGQSLTLIATANQGSEATYESGFVIDKFPISRPNLTFSTLTVSNMSPEDSSIYLCSVVEGRAFFGQGTRLTVV.

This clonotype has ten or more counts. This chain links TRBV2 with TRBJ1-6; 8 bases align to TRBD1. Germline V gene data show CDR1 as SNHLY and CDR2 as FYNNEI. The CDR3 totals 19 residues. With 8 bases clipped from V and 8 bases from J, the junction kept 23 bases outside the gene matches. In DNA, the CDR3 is TGTGCCAGCGGCACGGACAGGGAGTTTTTGAGTGTGATGGATTCACCCCTCCACTTT. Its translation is CASGTDREFLSVMDSPLHF.

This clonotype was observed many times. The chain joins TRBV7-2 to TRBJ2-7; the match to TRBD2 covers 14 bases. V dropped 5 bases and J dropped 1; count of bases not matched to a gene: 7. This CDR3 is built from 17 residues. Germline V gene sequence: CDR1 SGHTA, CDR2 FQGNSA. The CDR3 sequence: CASSPSRLAGGSYEQYF. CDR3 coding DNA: TGTGCCAGCAGCCCATCACGACTAGCGGGAGGGTCCTACGAGCAGTACTTC.

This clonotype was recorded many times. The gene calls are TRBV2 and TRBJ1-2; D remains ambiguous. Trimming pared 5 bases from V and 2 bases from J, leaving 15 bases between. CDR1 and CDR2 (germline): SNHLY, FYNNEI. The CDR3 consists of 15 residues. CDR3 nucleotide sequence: TGTGCCAGCAGTCGAGGATATTCCGGAAACTATGGCTACACCTTC. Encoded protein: CASSRGYSGNYGYTF.

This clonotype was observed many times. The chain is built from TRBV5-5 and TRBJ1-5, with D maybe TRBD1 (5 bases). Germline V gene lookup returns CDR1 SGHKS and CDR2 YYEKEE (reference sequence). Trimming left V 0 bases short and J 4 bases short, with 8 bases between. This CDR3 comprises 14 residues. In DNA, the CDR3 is TGTGCCAGCAGCTTGGCAGGGATGAATCAGCCCCAGCATTTT. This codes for CASSLAGMNQPQHF.

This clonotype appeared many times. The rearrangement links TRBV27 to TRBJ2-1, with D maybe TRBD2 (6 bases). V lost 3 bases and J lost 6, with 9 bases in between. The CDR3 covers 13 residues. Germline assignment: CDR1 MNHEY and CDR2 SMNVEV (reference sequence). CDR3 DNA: TGTGCCAGCAGTTTGACTAGTAGCAATGAGCAGTTCTTC. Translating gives CASSLTSSNEQFF.

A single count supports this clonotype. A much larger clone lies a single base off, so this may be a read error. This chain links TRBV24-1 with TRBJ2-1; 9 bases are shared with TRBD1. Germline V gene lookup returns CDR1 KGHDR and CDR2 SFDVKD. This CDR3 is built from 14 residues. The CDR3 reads CVTKRGQGTNEQFF. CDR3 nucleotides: TGTGTCACCAAAAGGGGACAGGGAACGAATGAGCAGTTCTTC.

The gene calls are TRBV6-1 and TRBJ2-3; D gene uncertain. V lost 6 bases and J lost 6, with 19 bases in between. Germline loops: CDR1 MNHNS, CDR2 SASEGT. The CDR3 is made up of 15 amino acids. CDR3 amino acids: CASSLESRAMDTQYF. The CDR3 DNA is TGTGCCAGCAGCCTCGAGAGTCGCGCTATGGATACGCAGTATTTT.

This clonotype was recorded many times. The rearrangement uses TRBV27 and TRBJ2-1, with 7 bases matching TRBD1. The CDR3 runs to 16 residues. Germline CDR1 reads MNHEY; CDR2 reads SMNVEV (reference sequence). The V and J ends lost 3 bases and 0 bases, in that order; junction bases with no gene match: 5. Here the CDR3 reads CASSFRGQSSYNEQFF. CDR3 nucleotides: TGTGCCAGCAGTTTTCGGGGACAGAGCTCCTACAATGAGCAGTTCTTC.

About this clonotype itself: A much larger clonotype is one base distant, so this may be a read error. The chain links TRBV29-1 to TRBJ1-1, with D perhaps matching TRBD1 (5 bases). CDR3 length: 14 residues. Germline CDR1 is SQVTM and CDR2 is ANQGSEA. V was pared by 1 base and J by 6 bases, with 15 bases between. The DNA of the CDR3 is TGCAGCGTTGAAGGCCTAAAGGAAGGGGCTGAAGCTTTCTTT. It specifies CSVEGLKEGAEAFF.

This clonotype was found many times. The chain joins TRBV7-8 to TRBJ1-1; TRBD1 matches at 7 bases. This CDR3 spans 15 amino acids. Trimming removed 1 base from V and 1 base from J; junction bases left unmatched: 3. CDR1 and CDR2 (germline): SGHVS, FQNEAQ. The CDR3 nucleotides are TGTGCCAGCAGCTTAGTCGACAGGGAGAACACTGAAGCTTTCTTT. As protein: CASSLVDRENTEAFF.